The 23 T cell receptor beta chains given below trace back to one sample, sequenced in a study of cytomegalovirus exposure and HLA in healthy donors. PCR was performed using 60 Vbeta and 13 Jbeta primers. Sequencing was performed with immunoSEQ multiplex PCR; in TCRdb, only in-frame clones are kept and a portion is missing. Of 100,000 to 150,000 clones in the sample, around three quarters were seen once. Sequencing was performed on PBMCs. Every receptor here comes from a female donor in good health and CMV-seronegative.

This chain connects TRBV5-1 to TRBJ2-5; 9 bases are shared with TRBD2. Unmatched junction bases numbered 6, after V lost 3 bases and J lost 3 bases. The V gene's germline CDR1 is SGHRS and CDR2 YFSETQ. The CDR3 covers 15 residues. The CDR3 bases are TGCGCCAGCAGCTGGGCTAGCGGGACTGAAGAGACCCAGTACTTC. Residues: CASSWASGTEETQYF.

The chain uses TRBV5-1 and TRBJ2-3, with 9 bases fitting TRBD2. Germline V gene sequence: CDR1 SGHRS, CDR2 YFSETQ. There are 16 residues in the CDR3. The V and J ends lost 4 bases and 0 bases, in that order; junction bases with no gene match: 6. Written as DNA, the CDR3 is TGCGCCAGCAGCCGACTAGCGGATACTAGCACAGATACGCAGTATTTT. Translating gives CASSRLADTSTDTQYF.

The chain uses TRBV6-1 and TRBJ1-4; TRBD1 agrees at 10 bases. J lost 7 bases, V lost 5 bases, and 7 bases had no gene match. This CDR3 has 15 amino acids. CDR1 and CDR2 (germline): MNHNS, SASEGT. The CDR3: CASSPRTGGGEKLFF. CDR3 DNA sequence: TGTGCCAGCAGTCCCAGGACAGGGGGAGGTGAAAAACTGTTTTTT.

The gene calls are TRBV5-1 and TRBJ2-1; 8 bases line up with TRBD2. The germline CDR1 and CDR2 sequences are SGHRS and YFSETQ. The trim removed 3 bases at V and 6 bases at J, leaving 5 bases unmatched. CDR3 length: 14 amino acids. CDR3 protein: CASSSTSGSNEQFF. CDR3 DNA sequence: TGCGCCAGCAGCTCAACGAGCGGGAGCAATGAGCAGTTCTTC.

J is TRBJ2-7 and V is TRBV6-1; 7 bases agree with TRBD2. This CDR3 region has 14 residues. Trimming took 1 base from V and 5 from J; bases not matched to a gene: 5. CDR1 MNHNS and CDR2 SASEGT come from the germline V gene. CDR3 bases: TGTGCCAGCAGTGAAGGGCGGGAGTCCAACGAGCAGTACTTC. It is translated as CASSEGRESNEQYF.

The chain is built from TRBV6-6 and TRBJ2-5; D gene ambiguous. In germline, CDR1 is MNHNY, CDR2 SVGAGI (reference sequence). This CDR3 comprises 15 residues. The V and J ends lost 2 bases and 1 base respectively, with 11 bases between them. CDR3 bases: TGTGCCAGCAGTTACCTCGGTTCTTCCCAAGAGACCCAGTACTTC. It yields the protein CASSYLGSSQETQYF.

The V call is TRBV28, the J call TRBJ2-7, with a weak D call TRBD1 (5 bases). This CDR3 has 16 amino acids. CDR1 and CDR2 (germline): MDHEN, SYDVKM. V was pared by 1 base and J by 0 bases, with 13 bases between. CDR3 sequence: CASSLSRQRSSYEQYF. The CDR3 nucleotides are TGTGCCAGCAGTTTATCCCGACAGCGTAGCTCCTACGAGCAGTACTTC.

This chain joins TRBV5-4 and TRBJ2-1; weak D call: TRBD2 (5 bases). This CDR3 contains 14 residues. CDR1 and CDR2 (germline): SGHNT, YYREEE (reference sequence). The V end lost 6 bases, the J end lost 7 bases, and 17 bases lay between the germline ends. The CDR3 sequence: CASTVGLAVNEQFF. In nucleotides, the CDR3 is TGTGCCAGCACGGTGGGCCTAGCAGTGAATGAGCAGTTCTTC.

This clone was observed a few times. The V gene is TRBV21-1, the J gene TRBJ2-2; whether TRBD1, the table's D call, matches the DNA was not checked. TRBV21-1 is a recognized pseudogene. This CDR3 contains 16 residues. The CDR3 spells CASSKVPTGNPGELFF. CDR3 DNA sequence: TGTGCCAGCAGCAAAGTCCCGACAGGGAATCCCGGGGAGCTGTTTTTT.

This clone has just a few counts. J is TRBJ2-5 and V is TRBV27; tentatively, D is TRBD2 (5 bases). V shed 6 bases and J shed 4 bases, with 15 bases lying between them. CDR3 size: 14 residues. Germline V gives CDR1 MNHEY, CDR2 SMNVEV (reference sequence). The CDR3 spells CASSRGVAGETQYF. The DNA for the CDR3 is TGTGCCAGCAGCCGCGGAGTGGCGGGAGAGACCCAGTACTTC.

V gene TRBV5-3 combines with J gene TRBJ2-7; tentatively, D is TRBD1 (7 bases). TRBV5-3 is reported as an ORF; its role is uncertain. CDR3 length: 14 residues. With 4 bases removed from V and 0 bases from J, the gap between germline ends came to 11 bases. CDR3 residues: CARSAGGPSYEQYF. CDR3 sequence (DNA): TGTGCCAGAAGCGCAGGGGGGCCCTCCTACGAGCAGTACTTC.

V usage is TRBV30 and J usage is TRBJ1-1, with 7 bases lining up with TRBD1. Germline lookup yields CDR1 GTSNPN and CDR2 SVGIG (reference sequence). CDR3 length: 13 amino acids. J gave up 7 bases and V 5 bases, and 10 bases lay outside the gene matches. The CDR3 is CAWDRGGQLEAFF. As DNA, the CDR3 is TGTGCCTGGGACCGGGGGGGACAGCTTGAAGCTTTCTTT.

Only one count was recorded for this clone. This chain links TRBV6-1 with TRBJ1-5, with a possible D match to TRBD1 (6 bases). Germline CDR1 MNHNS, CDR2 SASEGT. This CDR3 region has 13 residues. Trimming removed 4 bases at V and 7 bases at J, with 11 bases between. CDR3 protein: CASSAVRGQPQHF. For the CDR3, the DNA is TGTGCCAGCAGTGCCGTGAGGGGGCAGCCCCAGCATTTT.

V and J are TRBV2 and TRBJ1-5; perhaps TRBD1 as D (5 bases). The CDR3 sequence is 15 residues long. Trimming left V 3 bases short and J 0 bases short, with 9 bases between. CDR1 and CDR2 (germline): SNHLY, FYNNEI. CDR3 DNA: TGTGCCAGCAGTGAGGGGCAATATAGCAATCAGCCCCAGCATTTT. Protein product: CASSEGQYSNQPQHF.

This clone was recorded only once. CDR3 nucleotide sequence: TGCGCCAGCAGCCCGGGGGTGACAGCGAACACTGAAGCTTTCTTT. It specifies CASSPGVTANTEAFF. This sequence joins TRBV4-1 and TRBJ1-1; TRBD1 is a possible D gene (5 bases). The CDR3 has 15 residues. Germline V lookup: CDR1 MGHRA, CDR2 YSYEKL. Trimming removed 4 bases at V and 1 base at J, with 13 bases between.

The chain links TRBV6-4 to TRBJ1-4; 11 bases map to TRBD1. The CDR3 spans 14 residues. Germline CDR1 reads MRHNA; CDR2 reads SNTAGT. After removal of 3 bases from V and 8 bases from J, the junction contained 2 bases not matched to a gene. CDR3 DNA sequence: TGTGCCAGCAGTGAAGGACAGGGGGCCGAAAAACTGTTTTTT. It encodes CASSEGQGAEKLFF.

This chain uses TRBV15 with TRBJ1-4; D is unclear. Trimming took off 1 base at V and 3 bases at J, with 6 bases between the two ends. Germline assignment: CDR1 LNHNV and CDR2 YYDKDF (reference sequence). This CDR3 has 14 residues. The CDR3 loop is CATSRAGSNEKLFF. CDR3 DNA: TGTGCCACCAGCAGAGCGGGGTCTAATGAAAAACTGTTTTTT.

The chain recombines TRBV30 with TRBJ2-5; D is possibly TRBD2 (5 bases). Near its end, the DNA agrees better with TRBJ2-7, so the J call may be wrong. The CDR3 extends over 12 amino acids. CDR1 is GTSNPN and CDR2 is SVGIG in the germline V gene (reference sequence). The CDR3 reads CAWSAPGYEQYF. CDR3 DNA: TGTGCCTGGAGTGCCCCGGGATACGAGCAGTACTTC.

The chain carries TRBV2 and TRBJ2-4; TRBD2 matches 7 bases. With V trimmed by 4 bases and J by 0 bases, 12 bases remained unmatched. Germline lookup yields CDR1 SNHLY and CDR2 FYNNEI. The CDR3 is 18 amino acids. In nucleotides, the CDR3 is TGTGCCAGCAGTGCGATAATCGGGGGGTCCCTAGCCAAAAACATTCAGTACTTC. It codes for CASSAIIGGSLAKNIQYF. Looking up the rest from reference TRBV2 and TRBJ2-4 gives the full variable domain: EPEVTQTPSHQVTQMGQEVILRCVPISNHLYFYWYRQILGQKVEFLVSFYNNEISEKSEIFDDQFSVERPDGSNFTLKIRSTKLEDSAMYFCASSAIIGGSLAKNIQYFGAGTRLSVL.

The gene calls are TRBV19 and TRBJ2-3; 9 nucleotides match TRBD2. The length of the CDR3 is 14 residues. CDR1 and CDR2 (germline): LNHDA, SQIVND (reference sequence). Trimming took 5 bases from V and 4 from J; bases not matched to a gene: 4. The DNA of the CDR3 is TGTGCCAGTAGTCGCGGGAGGGCCCCAGATACGCAGTATTTT. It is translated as CASSRGRAPDTQYF.

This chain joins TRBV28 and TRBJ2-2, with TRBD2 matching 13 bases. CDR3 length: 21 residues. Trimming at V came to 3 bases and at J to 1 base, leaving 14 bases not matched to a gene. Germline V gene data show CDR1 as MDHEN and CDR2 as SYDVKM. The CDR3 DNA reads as TGTGCCAGCAGTTTTTTTGGTCGACTAGCGGGAGGCAAAAAGAACACCGGGGAGCTGTTTTTT. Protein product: CASSFFGRLAGGKKNTGELFF. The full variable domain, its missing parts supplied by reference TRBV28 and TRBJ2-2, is DVKVTQSSRYLVKRTGEKVFLECVQDMDHENMFWYRQDPGLGLRLIYFSYDVKMKEKGDIPEGYSVSREKKERFSLILESASTNQTSMYLCASSFFGRLAGGKKNTGELFFGEGSRLTVL.

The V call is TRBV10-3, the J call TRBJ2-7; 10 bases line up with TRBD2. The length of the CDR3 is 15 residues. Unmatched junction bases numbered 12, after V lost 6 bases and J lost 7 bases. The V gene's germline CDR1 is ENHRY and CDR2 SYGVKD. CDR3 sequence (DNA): TGTGCCATCAGGGACGGACTAGCGGATACGGGGGAGCAGTACTTC. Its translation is CAIRDGLADTGEQYF.

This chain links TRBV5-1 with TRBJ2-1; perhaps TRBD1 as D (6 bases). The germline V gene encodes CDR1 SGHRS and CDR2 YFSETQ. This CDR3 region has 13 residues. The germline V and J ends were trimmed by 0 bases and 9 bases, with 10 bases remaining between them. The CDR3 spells CASSLDRVGEQFF. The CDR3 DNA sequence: TGCGCCAGCAGCTTGGACAGGGTGGGTGAGCAGTTCTTC.